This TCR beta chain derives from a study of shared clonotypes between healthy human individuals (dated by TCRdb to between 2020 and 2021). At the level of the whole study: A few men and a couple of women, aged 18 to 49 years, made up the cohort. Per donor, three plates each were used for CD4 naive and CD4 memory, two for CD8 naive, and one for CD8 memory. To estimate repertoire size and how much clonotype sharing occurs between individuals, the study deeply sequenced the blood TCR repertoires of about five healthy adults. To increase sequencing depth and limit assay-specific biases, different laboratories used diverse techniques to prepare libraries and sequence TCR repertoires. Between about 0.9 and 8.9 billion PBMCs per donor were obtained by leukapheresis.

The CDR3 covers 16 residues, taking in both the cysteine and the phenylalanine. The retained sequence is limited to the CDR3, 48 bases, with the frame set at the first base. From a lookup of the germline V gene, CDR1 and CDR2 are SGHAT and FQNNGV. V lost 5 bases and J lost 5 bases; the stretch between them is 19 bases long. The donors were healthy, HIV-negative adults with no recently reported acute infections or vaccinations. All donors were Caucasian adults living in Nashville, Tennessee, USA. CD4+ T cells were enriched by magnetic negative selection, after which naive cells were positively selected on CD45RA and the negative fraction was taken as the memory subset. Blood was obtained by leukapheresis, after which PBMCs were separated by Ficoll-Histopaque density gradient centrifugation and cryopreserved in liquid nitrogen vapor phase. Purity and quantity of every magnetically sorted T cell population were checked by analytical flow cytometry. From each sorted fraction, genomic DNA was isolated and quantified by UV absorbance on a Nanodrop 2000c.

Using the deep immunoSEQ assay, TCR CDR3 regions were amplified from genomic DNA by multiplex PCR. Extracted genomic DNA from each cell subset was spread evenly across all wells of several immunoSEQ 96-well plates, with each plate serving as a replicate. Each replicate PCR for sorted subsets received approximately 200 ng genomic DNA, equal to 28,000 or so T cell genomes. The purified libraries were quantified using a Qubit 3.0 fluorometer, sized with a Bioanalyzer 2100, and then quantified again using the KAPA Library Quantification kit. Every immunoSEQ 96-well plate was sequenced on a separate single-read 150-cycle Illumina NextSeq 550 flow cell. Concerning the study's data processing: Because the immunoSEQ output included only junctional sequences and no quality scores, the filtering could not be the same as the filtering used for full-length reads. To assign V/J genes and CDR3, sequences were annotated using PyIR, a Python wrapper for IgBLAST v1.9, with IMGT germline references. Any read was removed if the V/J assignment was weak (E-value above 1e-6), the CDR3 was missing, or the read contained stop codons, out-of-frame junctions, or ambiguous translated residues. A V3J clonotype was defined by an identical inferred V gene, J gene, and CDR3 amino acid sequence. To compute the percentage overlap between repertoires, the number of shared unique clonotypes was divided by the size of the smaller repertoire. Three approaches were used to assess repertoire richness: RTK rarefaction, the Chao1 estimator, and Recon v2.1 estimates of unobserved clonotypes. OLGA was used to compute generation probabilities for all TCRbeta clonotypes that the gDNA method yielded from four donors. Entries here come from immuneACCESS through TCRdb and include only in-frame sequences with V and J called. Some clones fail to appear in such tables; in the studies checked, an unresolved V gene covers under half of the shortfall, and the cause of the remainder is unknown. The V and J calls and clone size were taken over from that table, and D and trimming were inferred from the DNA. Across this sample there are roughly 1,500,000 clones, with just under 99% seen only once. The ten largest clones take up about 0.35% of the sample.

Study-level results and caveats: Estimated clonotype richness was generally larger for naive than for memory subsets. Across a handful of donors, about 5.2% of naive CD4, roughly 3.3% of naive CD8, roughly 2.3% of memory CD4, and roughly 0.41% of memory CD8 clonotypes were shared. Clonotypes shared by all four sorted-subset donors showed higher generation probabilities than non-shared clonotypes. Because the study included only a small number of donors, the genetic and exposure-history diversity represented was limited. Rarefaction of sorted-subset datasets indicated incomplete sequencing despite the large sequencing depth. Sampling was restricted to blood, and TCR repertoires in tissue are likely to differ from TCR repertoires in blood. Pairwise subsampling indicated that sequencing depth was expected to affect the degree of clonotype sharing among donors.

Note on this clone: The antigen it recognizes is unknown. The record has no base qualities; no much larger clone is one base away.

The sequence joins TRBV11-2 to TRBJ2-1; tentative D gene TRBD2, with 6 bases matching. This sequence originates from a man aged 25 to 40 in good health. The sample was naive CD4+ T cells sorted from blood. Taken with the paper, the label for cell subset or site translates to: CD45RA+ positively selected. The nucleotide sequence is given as TGTGCCAGCAGCCGATTTGAGGGAGGACTAAACAATGAGCAGTTCTTC. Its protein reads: CASSRFEGGLNNEQFF.